The rows below give T cell receptor beta chains drawn from one sample of a study of radiotherapy plus CTLA-4 blockade in lung cancer. Sequencing used immunoSEQ multiplex PCR; TCRdb keeps in-frame clones, though not all of them. The repertoire consists of around 71,000 clones, with approximately 79% occurring once and the leading ten covering about 16%. The material sequenced was peripheral blood, taken from a patient treated with radiotherapy plus ipilimumab. These receptors originate from a human donor with non-small cell lung cancer whose response to radiotherapy plus ipilimumab could not be evaluated. Some clones in this sample may be carry-over from other donors' samples. The CDR3 runs from the conserved cysteine through the conserved F or W. The D gene is left open where the match is weak. Clone size is stated in some rows and not others, as once, few, many or a class when expanded.

d_call	clone_size	v_call	j_call	cdr3_aa	cdr3_nt
TRBD1	-	TRBV5-1	TRBJ2-5	CASSTDRGFQETQYF	TGCGCCAGCAGCACCGACAGGGGATTCCAAGAGACCCAGTACTTC
TRBD1	-	TRBV4-1	TRBJ2-5	CASSRDRGQETQYF	TGCGCCAGCAGCCGGGACAGGGGACAAGAGACCCAGTACTTC
-	-	TRBV28	TRBJ1-1	CASRGAGVSEAFF	TGTGCCAGCAGGGGAGCAGGGGTCTCTGAAGCTTTCTTT
TRBD2	-	TRBV5-1	TRBJ2-3	CASSDASGRSDTQYF	TGCGCCAGCAGCGACGCCAGCGGGAGGTCAGATACGCAGTATTTT
-	few	TRBV7-9	TRBJ2-1	CASSTQGTEQFF	TGTGCCAGCAGCACACAGGGCACTGAGCAGTTCTTC
TRBD1	once	TRBV18	TRBJ2-1	CASSRSGGFEQFF	TGTGCCAGCTCTCGATCAGGGGGCTTTGAGCAGTTCTTC
TRBD2	-	TRBV5-5	TRBJ2-1	CASSSGPREGDEQFF	TGTGCCAGCAGTTCGGGGCCGCGGGAGGGGGATGAGCAGTTCTTC
-	-	TRBV19	TRBJ1-5	CASSGIRASNQPQHF	TGTGCCAGTAGTGGAATCAGGGCCAGCAATCAGCCCCAGCATTTT
-	-	TRBV27	TRBJ1-5	CASSLRGGGRVSNQPQHF	TGTGCCAGCAGTTTACGAGGGGGGGGGCGGGTAAGCAATCAGCCCCAGCATTTT
-	once	TRBV6-6	TRBJ2-1	CASSFLRGASNEQFF	TGTGCCAGCAGTTTCCTCAGGGGGGCTAGCAATGAGCAGTTCTTC
-	once	TRBV28	TRBJ1-5	CASSYSQGWNQPQHF	TGTGCCAGCAGTTACTCACAGGGCTGGAATCAGCCCCAGCATTTT
-	-	TRBV7-9	TRBJ2-7	CASSLGAFYEQYF	TGTGCCAGCAGCTTAGGGGCCTTTTACGAGCAGTACTTC
-	-	TRBV7-9	TRBJ1-6	CASSLNGQTFSPLHF	TGTGCCAGCAGCTTAAATGGACAGACCTTTTCACCCCTCCACTTT
-	-	TRBV7-2	TRBJ1-2	CASSLDWQGSGYTF	TGTGCCAGCAGCTTAGATTGGCAGGGCTCAGGCTACACCTTC
-	few	TRBV7-7	TRBJ1-4	CASSLTGPTNEKLFF	TGTGCTAGCAGCTTAACCGGTCCGACAAATGAAAAACTGTTTTTT
TRBD2	-	TRBV5-1	TRBJ2-7	CASSLASGTSGSYEQYF	TGCGCCAGCAGCTTGGCATCCGGGACTAGCGGGAGCTACGAGCAGTACTTC
TRBD1	-	TRBV5-1	TRBJ1-1	CASSSGQGAKGTEAFF	TGCGCCAGCAGCAGCGGACAGGGGGCGAAAGGCACTGAAGCTTTCTTT
-	few	TRBV11-1	TRBJ2-2	CASSSAGELFF	TGTGCCAGCAGCTCTGCCGGGGAGCTGTTTTTT
TRBD2	-	TRBV5-6	TRBJ2-5	CASSLASGGGETQYF	TGTGCCAGCAGCTTGGCTAGCGGGGGAGGAGAGACCCAGTACTTC
-	-	TRBV28	TRBJ2-3	CASSFVDTSTDTQYF	TGTGCCAGCAGTTTTGTAGACACTAGCACAGATACGCAGTATTTT
-	-	TRBV4-3	TRBJ2-7	CASSPRLDTYEQYF	TGCGCCAGCAGCCCGCGACTAGACACCTACGAGCAGTACTTC
TRBD1	-	TRBV7-6	TRBJ1-2	CASSLVQGDGYTF	TGTGCCAGCAGCTTAGTCCAGGGGGATGGCTACACCTTC
TRBD1	-	TRBV4-3	TRBJ1-6	CASSQESRQGRYSPLHF	TGCGCCAGCAGCCAAGAGAGCCGACAGGGTCGTTATTCACCCCTCCACTTT
-	-	TRBV5-1	TRBJ1-6	CASSWASLSSPLHF	TGCGCCAGCAGCTGGGCGTCCTTGAGTTCACCCCTCCACTTT
-	-	TRBV7-9	TRBJ1-1	CASSLRSASGPGETEAFF	TGTGCCAGCAGCTTACGTAGCGCCTCTGGGCCCGGAGAAACTGAAGCTTTCTTT
TRBD1	few	TRBV6-5	TRBJ2-1	CASSRQGSNEQFF	TGTGCCAGCAGTCGACAGGGTAGCAATGAGCAGTTCTTC
-	-	TRBV7-8	TRBJ2-7	CASSASRQVPPYEQYF	TGTGCCAGCAGCGCATCAAGACAGGTCCCCCCCTACGAGCAGTACTTC
-	few	TRBV29-1	TRBJ2-5	CSVDSYQETQYF	TGCAGCGTTGACAGTTACCAAGAGACCCAGTACTTC
TRBD2	-	TRBV5-4	TRBJ2-5	CASSLPGGEETQYF	TGTGCCAGCAGCCTCCCCGGGGGGGAAGAGACCCAGTACTTC
TRBD1	-	TRBV7-9	TRBJ1-4	CASSRTGDEKLFF	TGTGCCAGCAGCCGGACAGGGGATGAAAAACTGTTTTTT
TRBD1	few	TRBV7-9	TRBJ1-1	CASSARTGGTEAFF	TGTGCCAGCAGTGCAAGGACAGGGGGAACTGAAGCTTTCTTT
TRBD1	-	TRBV7-6	TRBJ1-1	CASSPSTGARTEAFF	TGTGCCAGCAGCCCGTCGACAGGGGCGAGGACTGAAGCTTTCTTT